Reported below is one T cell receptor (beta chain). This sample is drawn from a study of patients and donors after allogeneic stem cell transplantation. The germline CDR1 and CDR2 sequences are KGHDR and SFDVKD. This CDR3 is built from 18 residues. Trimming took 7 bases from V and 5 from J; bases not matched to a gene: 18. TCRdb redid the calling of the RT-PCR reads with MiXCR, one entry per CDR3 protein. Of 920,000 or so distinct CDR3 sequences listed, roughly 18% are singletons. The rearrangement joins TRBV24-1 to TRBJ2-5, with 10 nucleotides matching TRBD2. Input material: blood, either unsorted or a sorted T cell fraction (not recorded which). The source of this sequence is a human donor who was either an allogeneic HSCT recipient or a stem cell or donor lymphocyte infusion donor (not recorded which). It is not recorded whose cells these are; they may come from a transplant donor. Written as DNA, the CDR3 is TGTGCCACCAGCGACCCCCCCGGGGAGCGGGAGGGCTGGGAGACCCAGTACTTC. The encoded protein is CATSDPPGEREGWETQYF.